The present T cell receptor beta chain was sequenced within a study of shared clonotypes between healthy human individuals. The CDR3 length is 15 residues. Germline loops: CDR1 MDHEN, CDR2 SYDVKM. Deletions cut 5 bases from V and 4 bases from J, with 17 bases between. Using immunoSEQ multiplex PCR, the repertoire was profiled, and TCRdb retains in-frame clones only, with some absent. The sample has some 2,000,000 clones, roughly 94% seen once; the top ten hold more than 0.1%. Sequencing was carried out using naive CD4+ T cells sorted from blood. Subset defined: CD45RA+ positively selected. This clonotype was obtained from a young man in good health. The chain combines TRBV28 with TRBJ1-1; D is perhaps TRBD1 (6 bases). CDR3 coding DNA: TGTGCCAGCAGTCTCCCCCGGACAGAGTTCACTGAAGCTTTCTTT. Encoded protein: CASSLPRTEFTEAFF.